The 9 T cell receptor beta chains below all came from one sample that was sequenced in a study of glioma-infiltrating T cells. The iRepertoire nested amplicon-rescue multiplex PCR amplified TCR alpha and beta CDR3s from RNA. MiXCR, applied by TCRdb to the multiplex PCR reads, yields one record per CDR3 protein. The sample records 95,000 to 110,000 distinct CDR3 sequences, approximately 28% being singletons. The sample comprised glioma tissue, nonneoplastic brain tissue, or PBMCs (not recorded which). All receptors derive from a human donor with low-grade glioma or glioblastoma, undergoing nonglioma brain surgery, or in good health (not recorded which).

In this sample, this clonotype turned up a few times. V usage is TRBV29-1 and J usage is TRBJ2-2, with D unresolved. CDR3 length: 13 amino acids. CDR1 and CDR2 from the germline V gene are SQVTM and ANQGSEA. The V gene lost 5 bases and the J gene lost 2 bases, with 9 bases spanning the gap. The CDR3 sequence: CSVRSDNTGELFF. CDR3 in DNA: TGCAGCGTTAGGTCGGATAACACCGGGGAGCTGTTTTTT.

In the case of this clonotype: Just one base apart from a much larger clone, this may be a read error. This chain uses TRBV20-1 with TRBJ2-3; D remains unclear. CDR1 DFQATT and CDR2 SNEGSKA come from the germline V gene (reference sequence). The CDR3 is made up of 14 amino acids. V dropped 3 bases and J dropped 2 bases, with 12 bases sitting between them. CDR3: CSASGRWATDTQYF. The CDR3 DNA reads as TGCAGTGCTAGCGGGCGGTGGGCCACAGATACGCAGTATTTT.

The chain has TRBV12-3 or TRBV12-4 and TRBJ1-2, with TRBD1 matching 8 bases. V lost 4 bases and J lost 7; bases outside the gene matches: 5. The CDR3 loop spans 13 amino acids. The CDR3 sequence is CASSYRQGIGYTF. CDR3 sequence (DNA): TGTGCCAGCAGTTATCGACAGGGGATTGGCTACACCTTC.

This clonotype occurred many times. The chain uses TRBV6-6 and TRBJ2-7, with 7 bases lining up with TRBD1. This CDR3 comprises 14 residues. CDR1 is MNHNY, CDR2 SVGAGI, per germline (reference sequence). Trimming cost V 1 base and J 6 bases; bases outside gene matches: 6. This CDR3 is CASSYYRTGGEQYF. CDR3 DNA sequence: TGTGCCAGCAGTTACTATCGGACAGGTGGCGAGCAGTACTTC.

Only a few counts were recorded for this clonotype. The rearrangement uses TRBV7-9 and TRBJ2-7; D is ambiguous. The germline CDR1 and CDR2 sequences are SEHNR and FQNEAQ (reference sequence). The length of the CDR3 is 16 residues. Trimming removed 4 bases at V and 2 bases at J, with 18 bases between. The CDR3 coding sequence is TGTGCCAGCAGCTCCTCCAGGTACGACTTTCCCTACGAGCAGTACTTC. Translating it yields CASSSSRYDFPYEQYF.

Details on this clonotype: At one end, the junction sequence differs from germline, possibly due to a read error. The chain recombines TRBV4-2 with TRBJ1-2; D gene ambiguous. CDR3 length: 15 amino acids. The germline gives CDR1 LGHNA, CDR2 YNFKEQ. CDR3 residues: CAGSQVGKVVGGYTF. The CDR3 DNA reads TGTGCCGGCAGCCAAGTTGGGAAAGTAGTGGGCGGCTACACCTTC.

This clonotype was detected only once. The V gene is TRBV20-1, the J gene TRBJ2-1, with TRBD2 identical over 10 bases. Germline V gene data show CDR1 as DFQATT and CDR2 as SNEGSKA (reference sequence). Losses at the gene ends were 6 bases for V and 6 bases for J; bases not matched to a gene: 8. CDR3 length equals 14 residues. The CDR3 protein is CSARPSGGANEQFF. CDR3 DNA sequence: TGCAGTGCCCGACCCAGCGGGGGGGCCAATGAGCAGTTCTTC.

This clonotype was counted at least ten times. The chain couples TRBV20-1 to TRBJ1-1; TRBD1 might be the D (6 bases). CDR3 length equals 14 residues. Germline CDR1 and CDR2: DFQATT and SNEGSKA (reference sequence). V gave up 5 bases and J gave up 0 bases, with 13 bases separating them. For the CDR3, the DNA is TGCAGTGCTCCCGAGGGGGGGATGAACACTGAAGCTTTCTTT. Its protein is CSAPEGGMNTEAFF.

This clonotype was observed once. This sequence joins TRBV11-2 and TRBJ1-2; D unresolved. Germline V gives CDR1 SGHAT, CDR2 FQNNGV. V lost 5 bases, J lost 1 base, and 8 bases lay in between. The CDR3 runs to 13 residues. DNA of the CDR3: TGTGCCAGCAGCCCAGCTTTTAACTATGGCTACACCTTC. Protein sequence: CASSPAFNYGYTF.